This T cell receptor (beta chain) was obtained from a study of OX40 agonist ivuxolimab in advanced cancers. Study-wide context: Ivuxolimab was a fully human IgG2 agonistic monoclonal antibody targeting the costimulatory receptor OX40 (CD134). Peripheral TCRbeta sequencing was intended to test whether TCR sequence diversity was altered and clonal T-cell expansion was caused by ivuxolimab. The monotherapy dose-escalation portion (N ≈ 50 patients) of the phase I ivuxolimab trial is reported in the paper. Patients were allowed to have had prior anti-PD-1, anti-PD-L1 or anti-CTLA-4 therapy, and less than 45% of the dose-escalation patients had previously received checkpoint inhibitors. Among the approximately 50 dose-escalation patients, 19 had hepatocellular carcinoma, 15 or so melanoma, 9 renal cell carcinoma and 9 head and neck cancer. Partial responses occurred in three dose-escalation patients: two with cutaneous melanoma and one with hepatocellular carcinoma. Intravenous ivuxolimab was administered to patients every 2 weeks at six dose levels: 0.01, 0.1, 0.3, 1.5, 3 and 10 mg/kg. The dose-escalation cohort was approximately 83% male with a mean age of roughly 60 years, ranging from roughly 20 to 80. The paper's findings and limits, for the study overall: At doses of 0.1 to 3.0 mg/kg, clonal expansion of both CD4+ and CD8+ T cells in blood was seen between baseline and week 6. Low levels of normalized T-cell clonal expansion were also seen in some patients who did not respond. Partial responders in the 0.1-3.0 mg/kg groups had among the lowest normalized peripheral clonal expansion, especially among CD8+ T cells. Antigen specificity was not determined for the clonally expanded peripheral T cells. After ivuxolimab, CD8+ T cells had more expanded clones than CD4+ T cells on average.

Genomic DNA was extracted from sorted cells for sequencing of the TCRbeta CDR3 region. The immunoSEQ Assay was used for sequencing of TCRbeta CDR3 regions. TCRdb stores this immuneACCESS table with in-frame sequences only. Part of the clones is absent; in the studies checked, under half of the shortfall reflects unresolved V genes, and no reason is known for the rest. Counted in this sample were 60,000 to 90,000 clones; roughly 90% of them appeared once. The ten largest account for about 0.4% of the sample. With respect to this clone: The clone's antigen remains unknown. Base-call qualities are not available, and no considerably larger clone is one nucleotide away.

Patients with a history of autoimmune disease or receiving systemic immunosuppression were excluded from the trial. Peripheral blood for TCR sequencing was collected from all dose cohorts at baseline, on cycle 4 day 1, and on cycle 7 day 1. Samples were obtained from an open-label, multicenter, first-in-human phase I dose-escalation trial of ivuxolimab. The trial enrolled adults with locally advanced or metastatic head and neck squamous cell, hepatocellular, melanoma or renal cell carcinoma. CD4+ and CD8+ T cells were sorted separately from peripheral blood before TCR sequencing. This TCR was sampled from an adult with an advanced solid tumor such as melanoma, head and neck, liver or kidney cancer. The starting material was CD4+ or CD8+ T cells sorted from blood, obtained in a trial of the OX40 agonist ivuxolimab.

The DNA sequence is TGCGCCAGCAGCCAAGGGACAGGGGATAAGGGCAATCAGCCCCAGCATTTT. This codes for CASSQGTGDKGNQPQHF. The V and J genes are TRBV4-1 and TRBJ1-5, with 9 bases in between that match TRBD1. The germline V gene provides CDR1 MGHRA and CDR2 YSYEKL. The CDR3 sequence holds 17 residues, the cysteine and phenylalanine included. Only the CDR3 DNA stays, 51 bases, in frame from base 1. For this chain, trimming is 1 base at the V end and 2 bases at the J end, and the number of junction bases without a gene match is 6.